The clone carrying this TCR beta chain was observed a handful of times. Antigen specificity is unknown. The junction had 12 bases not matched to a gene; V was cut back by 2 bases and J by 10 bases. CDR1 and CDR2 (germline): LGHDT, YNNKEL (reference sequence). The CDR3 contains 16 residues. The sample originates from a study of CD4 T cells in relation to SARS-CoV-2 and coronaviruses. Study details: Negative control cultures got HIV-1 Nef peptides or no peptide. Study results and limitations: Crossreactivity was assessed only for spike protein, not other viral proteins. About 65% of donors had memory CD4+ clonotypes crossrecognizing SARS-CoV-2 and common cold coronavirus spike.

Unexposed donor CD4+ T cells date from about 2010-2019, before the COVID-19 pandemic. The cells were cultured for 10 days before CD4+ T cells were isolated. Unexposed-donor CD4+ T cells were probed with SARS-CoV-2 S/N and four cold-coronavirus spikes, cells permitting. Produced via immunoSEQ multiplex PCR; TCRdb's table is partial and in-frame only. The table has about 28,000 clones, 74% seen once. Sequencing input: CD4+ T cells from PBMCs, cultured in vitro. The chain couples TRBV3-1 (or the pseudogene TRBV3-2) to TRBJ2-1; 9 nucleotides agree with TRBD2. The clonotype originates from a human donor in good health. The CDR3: CASSQRPSDSGGEQFF. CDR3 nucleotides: TGTGCCAGCAGCCAACGCCCAAGCGATAGCGGGGGAGAGCAGTTCTTC.